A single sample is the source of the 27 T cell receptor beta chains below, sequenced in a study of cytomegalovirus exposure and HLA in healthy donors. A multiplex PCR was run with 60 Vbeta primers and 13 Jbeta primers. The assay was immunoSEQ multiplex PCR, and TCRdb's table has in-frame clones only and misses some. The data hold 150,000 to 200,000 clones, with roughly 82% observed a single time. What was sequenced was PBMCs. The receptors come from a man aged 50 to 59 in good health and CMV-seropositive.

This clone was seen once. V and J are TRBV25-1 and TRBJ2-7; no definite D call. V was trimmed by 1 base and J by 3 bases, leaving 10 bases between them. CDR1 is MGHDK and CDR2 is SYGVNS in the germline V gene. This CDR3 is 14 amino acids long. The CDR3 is CASSEWRHLYEQYV. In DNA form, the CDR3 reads TGTGCCAGCAGTGAATGGCGGCACCTCTACGAGCAGTACGTC.

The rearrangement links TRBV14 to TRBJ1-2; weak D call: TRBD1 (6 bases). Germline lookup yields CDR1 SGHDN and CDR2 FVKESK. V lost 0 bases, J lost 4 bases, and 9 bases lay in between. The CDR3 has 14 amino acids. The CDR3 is CASSQENRAYGYTF. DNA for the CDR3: TGTGCCAGCAGCCAAGAGAACAGGGCCTATGGCTACACCTTC.

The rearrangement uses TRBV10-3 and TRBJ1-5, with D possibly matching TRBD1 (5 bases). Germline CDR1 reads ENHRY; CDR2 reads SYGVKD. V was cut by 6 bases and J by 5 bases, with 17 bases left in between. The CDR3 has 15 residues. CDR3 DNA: TGTGCCATCAGAGCCGGGACGCCGGGGGATCAGCCCCAGCATTTT. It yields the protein CAIRAGTPGDQPQHF.

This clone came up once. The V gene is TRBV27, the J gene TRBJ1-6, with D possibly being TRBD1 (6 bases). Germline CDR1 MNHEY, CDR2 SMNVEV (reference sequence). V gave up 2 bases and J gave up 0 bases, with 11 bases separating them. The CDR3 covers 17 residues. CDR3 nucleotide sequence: TGTGCCAGCAGTTTAGGCCCGGACAGCTCCTATAATTCACCCCTCCACTTT. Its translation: CASSLGPDSSYNSPLHF.

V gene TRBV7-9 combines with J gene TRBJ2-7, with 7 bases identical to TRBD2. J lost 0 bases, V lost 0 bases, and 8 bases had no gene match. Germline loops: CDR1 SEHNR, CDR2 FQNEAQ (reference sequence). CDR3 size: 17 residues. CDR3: CASSLAGGGGYSYEQYF. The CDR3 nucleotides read TGTGCCAGCAGCTTAGCGGGGGGGGGAGGCTACTCCTACGAGCAGTACTTC.

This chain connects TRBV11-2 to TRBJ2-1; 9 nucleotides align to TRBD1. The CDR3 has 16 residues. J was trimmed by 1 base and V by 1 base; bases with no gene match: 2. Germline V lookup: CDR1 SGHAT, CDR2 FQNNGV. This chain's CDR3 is CASSLAGTGSYNEQFF. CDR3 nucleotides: TGTGCCAGCAGCTTAGCCGGGACAGGGTCCTACAATGAGCAGTTCTTC. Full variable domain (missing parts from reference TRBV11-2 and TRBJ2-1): EAGVAQSPRYKIIEKRQSVAFWCNPISGHATLYWYQQILGQGPKLLIQFQNNGVVDDSQLPKDRFSAERLKGVDSTLKIQPAKLEDSAVYLCASSLAGTGSYNEQFFGPGTRLTVL.

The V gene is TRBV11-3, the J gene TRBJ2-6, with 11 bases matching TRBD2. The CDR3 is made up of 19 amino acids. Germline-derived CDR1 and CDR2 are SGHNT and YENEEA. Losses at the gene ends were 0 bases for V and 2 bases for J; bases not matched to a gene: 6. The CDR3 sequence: CASSLDWTSGQPGANVLTF. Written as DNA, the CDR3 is TGTGCCAGCAGCTTAGATTGGACTAGCGGGCAACCTGGGGCCAACGTCCTGACTTTC. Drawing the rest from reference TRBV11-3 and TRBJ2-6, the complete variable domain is EAGVVQSPRYKIIEKKQPVAFWCNPISGHNTLYWYLQNLGQGPELLIRYENEEAVDDSQLPKDRFSAERLKGVDSTLKIQPAELGDSAVYLCASSLDWTSGQPGANVLTFGAGSRLTVL.

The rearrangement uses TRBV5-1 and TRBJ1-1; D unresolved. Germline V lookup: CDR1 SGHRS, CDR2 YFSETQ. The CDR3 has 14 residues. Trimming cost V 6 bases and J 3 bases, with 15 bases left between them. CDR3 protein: CASNNYVGDTEAFF. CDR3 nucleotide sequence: TGCGCCAGCAACAATTACGTAGGAGACACTGAAGCTTTCTTT.

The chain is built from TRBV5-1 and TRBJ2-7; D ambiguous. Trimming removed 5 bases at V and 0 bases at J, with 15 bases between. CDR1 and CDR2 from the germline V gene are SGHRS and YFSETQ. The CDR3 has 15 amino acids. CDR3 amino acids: CASSQAESASYEQYF. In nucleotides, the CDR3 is TGCGCCAGCAGTCAAGCTGAAAGCGCCTCCTACGAGCAGTACTTC.

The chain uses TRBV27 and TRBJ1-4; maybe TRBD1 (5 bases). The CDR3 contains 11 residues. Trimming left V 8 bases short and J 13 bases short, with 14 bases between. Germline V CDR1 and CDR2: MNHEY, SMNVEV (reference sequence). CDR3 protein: CASGTWQGLFF. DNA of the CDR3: TGTGCCAGCGGAACTTGGCAGGGACTGTTTTTT.

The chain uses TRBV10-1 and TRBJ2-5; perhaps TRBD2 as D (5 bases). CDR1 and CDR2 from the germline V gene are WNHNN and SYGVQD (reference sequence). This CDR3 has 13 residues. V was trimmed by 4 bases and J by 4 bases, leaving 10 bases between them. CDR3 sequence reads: CASSGVRGETQYF. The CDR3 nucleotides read TGCGCCAGCAGTGGGGTCCGGGGAGAGACCCAGTACTTC.

In DNA, the CDR3 is TGTGCCAGCAGCCAAACAGCATCTGGCTACACCTTC. Amino acids: CASSQTASGYTF. The genes are TRBV7-9 and TRBJ1-2; D gene unclear. Trimming stripped 5 bases from V and 7 bases from J, with 11 bases between. Germline values: CDR1 SEHNR, CDR2 FQNEAQ (reference sequence). CDR3 length: 12 amino acids.

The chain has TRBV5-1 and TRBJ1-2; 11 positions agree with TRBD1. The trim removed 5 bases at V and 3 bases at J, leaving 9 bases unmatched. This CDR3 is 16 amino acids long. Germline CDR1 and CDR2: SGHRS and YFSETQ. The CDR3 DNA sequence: TGCGCCAGCAGACCCTCGGGACAGGGGGGCGACTATGGCTACACCTTC. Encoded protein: CASRPSGQGGDYGYTF. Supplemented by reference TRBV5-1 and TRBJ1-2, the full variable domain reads KAGVTQTPRYLIKTRGQQVTLSCSPISGHRSVSWYQQTPGQGLQFLFEYFSETQRNKGNFPGRFSGRQFSNSRSEMNVSTLELGDSALYLCASRPSGQGGDYGYTFGSGTRLTVV.

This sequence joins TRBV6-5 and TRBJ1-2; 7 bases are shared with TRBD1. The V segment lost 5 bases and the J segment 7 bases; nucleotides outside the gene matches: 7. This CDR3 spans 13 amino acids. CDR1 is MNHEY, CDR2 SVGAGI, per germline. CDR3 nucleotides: TGTGCCAGCAGTACAGGGACAGTCTTTGGCTACACCTTC. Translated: CASSTGTVFGYTF.

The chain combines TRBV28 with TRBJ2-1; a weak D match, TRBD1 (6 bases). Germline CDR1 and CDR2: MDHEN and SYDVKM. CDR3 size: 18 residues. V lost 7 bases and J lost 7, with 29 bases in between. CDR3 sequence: CASTKLPAQMTGRNEQFF. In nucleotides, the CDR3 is TGTGCCAGCACCAAATTGCCCGCCCAAATGACAGGTCGGAATGAGCAGTTCTTC.

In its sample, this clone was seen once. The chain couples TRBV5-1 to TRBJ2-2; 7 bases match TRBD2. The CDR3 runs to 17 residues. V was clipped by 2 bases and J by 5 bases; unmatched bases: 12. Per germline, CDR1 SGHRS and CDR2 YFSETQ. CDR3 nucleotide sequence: TGCGCCAGCAGCTTCCGGACGGCGGGAGAGGGTACCGGGGAGCTGTTTTTT. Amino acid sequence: CASSFRTAGEGTGELFF. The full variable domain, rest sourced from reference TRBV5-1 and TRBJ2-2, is KAGVTQTPRYLIKTRGQQVTLSCSPISGHRSVSWYQQTPGQGLQFLFEYFSETQRNKGNFPGRFSGRQFSNSRSEMNVSTLELGDSALYLCASSFRTAGEGTGELFFGEGSRLTVL.

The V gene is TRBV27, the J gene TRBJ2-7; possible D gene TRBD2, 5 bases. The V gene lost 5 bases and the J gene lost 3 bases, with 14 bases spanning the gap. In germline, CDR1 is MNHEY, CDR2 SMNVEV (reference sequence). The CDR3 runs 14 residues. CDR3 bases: TGTGCCAGCAGTCCCAAGCGGCAGTTCTACGAGCAGTACGTC. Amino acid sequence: CASSPKRQFYEQYV.

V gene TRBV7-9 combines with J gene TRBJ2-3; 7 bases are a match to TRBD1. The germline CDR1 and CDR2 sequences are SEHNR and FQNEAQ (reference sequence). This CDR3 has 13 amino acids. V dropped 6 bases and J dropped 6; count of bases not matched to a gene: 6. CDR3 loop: CASSLGGLDTQYF. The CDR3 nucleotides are TGTGCCAGCAGTCTAGGGGGCTTGGATACGCAGTATTTT.

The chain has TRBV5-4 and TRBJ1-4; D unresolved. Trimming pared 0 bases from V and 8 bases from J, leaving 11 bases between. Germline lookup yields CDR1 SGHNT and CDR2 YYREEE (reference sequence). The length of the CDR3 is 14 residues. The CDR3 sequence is CASSLEGGGEKLFF. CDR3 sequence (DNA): TGTGCCAGCAGCTTGGAGGGTGGAGGGGAAAAACTGTTTTTT. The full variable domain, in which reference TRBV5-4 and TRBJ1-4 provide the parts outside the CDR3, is ETGVTQSPTHLIKTRGQQVTLRCSSQSGHNTVSWYQQALGQGPQFIFQYYREEENGRGNFPPRFSGLQFPNYSSELNVNALELDDSALYLCASSLEGGGEKLFFGSGTQLSVL.

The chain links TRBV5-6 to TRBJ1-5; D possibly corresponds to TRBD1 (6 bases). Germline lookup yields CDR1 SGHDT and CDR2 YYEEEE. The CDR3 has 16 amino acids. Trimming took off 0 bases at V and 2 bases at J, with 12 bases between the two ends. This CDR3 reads CASSLGGGDGNQPQHF. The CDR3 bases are TGTGCCAGCAGCTTGGGTGGGGGCGACGGCAATCAGCCCCAGCATTTT.

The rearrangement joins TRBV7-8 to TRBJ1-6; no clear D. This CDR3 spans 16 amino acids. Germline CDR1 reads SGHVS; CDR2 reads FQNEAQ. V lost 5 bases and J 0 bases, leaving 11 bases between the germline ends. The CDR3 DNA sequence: TGTGCCAGCAGCCCTACCGGGAGCTCCTATAATTCACCCCTCCACTTT. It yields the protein CASSPTGSSYNSPLHF.

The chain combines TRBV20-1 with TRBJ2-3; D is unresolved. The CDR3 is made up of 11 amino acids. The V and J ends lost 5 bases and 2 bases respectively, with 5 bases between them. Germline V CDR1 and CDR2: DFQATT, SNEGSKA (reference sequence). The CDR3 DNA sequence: TGCAGTGCTCAGGACACAGATACGCAGTATTTT. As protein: CSAQDTDTQYF.

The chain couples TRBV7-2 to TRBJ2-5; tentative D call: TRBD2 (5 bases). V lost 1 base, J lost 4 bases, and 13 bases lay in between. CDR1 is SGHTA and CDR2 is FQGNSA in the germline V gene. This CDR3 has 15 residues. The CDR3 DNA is TGTGCCAGCAGCTTAGGGTGGTTAGCGCGAGAGACCCAGTACTTC. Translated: CASSLGWLARETQYF.

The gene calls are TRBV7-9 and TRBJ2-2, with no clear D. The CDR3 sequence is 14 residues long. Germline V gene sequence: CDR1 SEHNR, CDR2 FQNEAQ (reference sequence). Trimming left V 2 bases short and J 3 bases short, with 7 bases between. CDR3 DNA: TGTGCCAGCAGCTTACTCTCCGACACCGGGGAGCTGTTTTTT. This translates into CASSLLSDTGELFF.

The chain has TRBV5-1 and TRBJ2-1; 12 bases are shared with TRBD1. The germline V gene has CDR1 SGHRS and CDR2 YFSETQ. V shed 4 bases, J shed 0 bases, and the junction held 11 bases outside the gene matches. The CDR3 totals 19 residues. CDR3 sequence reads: CASSPGDRGRGYSYNEQFF. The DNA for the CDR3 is TGCGCCAGCAGCCCTGGGGACAGGGGGCGCGGGTACTCCTACAATGAGCAGTTCTTC.

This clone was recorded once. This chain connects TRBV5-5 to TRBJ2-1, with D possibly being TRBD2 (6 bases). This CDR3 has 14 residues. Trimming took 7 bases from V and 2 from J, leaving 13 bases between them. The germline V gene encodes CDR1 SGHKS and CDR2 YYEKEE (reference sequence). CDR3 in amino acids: CASGEAPTYNEQFF. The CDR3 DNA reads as TGTGCCAGCGGGGAGGCCCCCACCTACAATGAGCAGTTCTTC.

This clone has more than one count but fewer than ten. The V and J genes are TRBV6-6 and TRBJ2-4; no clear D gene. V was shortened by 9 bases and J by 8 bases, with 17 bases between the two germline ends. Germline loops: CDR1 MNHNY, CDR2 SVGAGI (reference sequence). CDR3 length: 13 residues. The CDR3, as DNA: TGTGCCAGTAAGCCCCCCGAGAGTCACATTCAGTACTTC. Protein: CASKPPESHIQYF.